This is a list of T cell receptor beta chains from one sample in a study of beta chain features in type 1 diabetes. Measured with immunoSEQ multiplex PCR; TCRdb has only the in-frame clones, and not every one. The sample yields more than 300,000 clones, 8% seen once. Material for sequencing was central memory CD4+ T cells from blood. All receptors come from a woman younger than 35 in good health. The CDR3 runs from the conserved cysteine through the conserved F or W. The D gene is left open where the match is weak. A row's size may be missing; if present it is once, few, many or a size class.

size,J,V,D,CDR3,DNA
few,TRBJ1-2,TRBV6-6,.,CASRLSGNYGYTF,TGTGCCAGCAGATTAAGTGGAAACTATGGCTACACCTTC
few,TRBJ2-4,TRBV10-3,TRBD1,CAIRDPTGGQNIQYF,TGTGCCATCAGGGATCCGACAGGGGGCCAAAACATTCAGTACTTC
few,TRBJ2-5,TRBV6-6,TRBD1,CASSMGQGADQYF,TGTGCCAGCAGTATGGGACAGGGGGCGGACCAGTACTTC
.,TRBJ1-1,TRBV10-3,.,CAIRQSNTEAFF,TGTGCCATCCGACAGTCGAACACTGAAGCTTTCTTT
.,TRBJ2-7,TRBV4-2,TRBD1,CASSRTGGYSYEQYF,TGTGCCAGCAGCCGGACAGGGGGTTACTCCTACGAGCAGTACTTC
few,TRBJ1-1,TRBV10-3,.,CAISRDLNTEAFF,TGTGCCATCAGTCGGGACTTGAACACTGAAGCTTTCTTT
many,TRBJ2-1,TRBV7-9,TRBD1,CASSAGQGVRCFF,TGTGCCAGCAGCGCGGGACAGGGAGTACGGTGTTTCTTC
.,TRBJ2-5,TRBV5-1,TRBD2,CASSRLAGEETQYF,TGCGCCAGCAGCCGGCTAGCGGGAGAAGAGACCCAGTACTTC
many,TRBJ2-5,TRBV7-2,.,CASSQIWGRETQYF,TGTGCCAGCAGCCAGATCTGGGGCCGAGAGACCCAGTACTTC
few,TRBJ2-7,TRBV7-2,.,CASSLRYNSYEQYF,TGTGCCAGCAGCTTAAGGTACAATTCCTACGAGCAGTACTTC
.,TRBJ2-5,TRBV27,TRBD1,CASSLAPRTGLETQYF,TGTGCCAGCAGTTTAGCCCCTCGGACAGGGCTGGAGACCCAGTACTTC
.,TRBJ2-7,TRBV25-1,TRBD2,CATLSGSSYEQYF,TGTGCCACGCTAAGCGGGAGCTCCTACGAGCAGTACTTC
many,TRBJ1-2,TRBV28,.,CASSPGDLNYGYTF,TGTGCCAGCAGTCCAGGAGACTTGAACTATGGCTACACCTTC
.,TRBJ2-7,TRBV27,.,CASSFTASRGTYEQYF,TGTGCCAGCAGTTTTACCGCCAGTCGAGGTACCTACGAGCAGTACTTC
.,TRBJ2-1,TRBV19,TRBD2,CASSRGTSGSSYNEQFF,TGTGCCAGTAGTAGGGGCACTAGCGGGAGCTCCTACAATGAGCAGTTCTTC
.,TRBJ1-6,TRBV4-2,TRBD1,CASSQEWRQGNSPLHF,TGTGCCAGCAGCCAAGAGTGGAGACAGGGTAATTCACCCCTCCACTTT
.,TRBJ1-1,TRBV10-3,TRBD1,CAIRDRELDSTEAFF,TGTGCCATCAGGGACAGGGAATTGGATTCCACTGAAGCTTTCTTT
few,TRBJ2-1,TRBV5-1,TRBD1,CASSSTGQLTNEQFF,TGCGCCAGCAGCTCGACGGGACAGTTGACCAATGAGCAGTTCTTC
few,TRBJ2-1,TRBV7-8,TRBD2,CASSRTSGEQFF,TGTGCCAGCAGCCGGACTAGCGGTGAGCAGTTCTTC
.,TRBJ2-1,TRBV5-6,TRBD2,CASSLSVAGVRYNEQFF,TGTGCCAGCAGCTTATCTGTAGCGGGAGTGCGTTACAATGAGCAGTTCTTC
few,TRBJ2-6,TRBV7-2,.,CASSRHRAGANVLTF,TGTGCCAGCAGCCGACACAGGGCTGGGGCCAACGTCCTGACTTTC
many,TRBJ2-7,TRBV28,.,CASSTLSRYEQYF,TGTGCCAGCAGTACCCTTTCGAGGTACGAGCAGTACTTC
.,TRBJ2-7,TRBV28,.,CASSPRDPTPEQYF,TGTGCCAGCAGCCCCCGGGACCCCACTCCCGAGCAGTACTTC
few,TRBJ2-4,TRBV7-9,.,CASSPNGQSLYF,TGTGCCAGCAGCCCGAATGGCCAGTCCCTGTACTTC
.,TRBJ2-7,TRBV6-1,.,CASKRDRFMNYEQYF,TGTGCCAGCAAGCGGGACAGGTTTATGAACTACGAGCAGTACTTC
.,TRBJ2-1,TRBV5-1,.,CASSRDQGIGNEQFF,TGCGCCAGCAGTCGGGACCAAGGGATCGGCAATGAGCAGTTCTTC
.,TRBJ2-1,TRBV20-1,.,CSARPPNEQFF,TGCAGTGCTAGACCCCCCAATGAGCAGTTCTTC
many,TRBJ2-4,TRBV4-3,.,CASSQDRVGVAKNIQYF,TGCGCCAGCAGCCAAGATCGGGTCGGGGTAGCCAAAAACATTCAGTACTTC
.,TRBJ1-3,TRBV7-2,.,CATADGSGNTIYF,TGTGCCACCGCGGACGGATCTGGAAACACCATATATTTT
many,TRBJ2-3,TRBV7-2,.,CASSLARATQYF,TGTGCCAGCAGCTTAGCGCGAGCCACGCAGTATTTT
.,TRBJ2-1,TRBV7-8,.,CASSSPGTPGGDEQFF,TGTGCCAGCAGCTCCCCCGGGACACCGGGGGGAGATGAGCAGTTCTTC
.,TRBJ1-2,TRBV18,TRBD1,CASSLDRGMNYGYTF,TGTGCCAGCTCATTGGACAGGGGGATGAACTATGGCTACACCTTC
few,TRBJ1-5,TRBV6-5,.,CASSYWASGEHQPQHF,TGTGCCAGCAGTTACTGGGCGTCAGGGGAGCATCAGCCCCAGCATTTT
few,TRBJ1-3,TRBV18,.,CASSPGDSGNTIYF,TGTGCCAGCTCACCAGGGGACTCTGGAAACACCATATATTTT
few,TRBJ1-5,TRBV6-5,.,CASSNNNQPQHF,TGTGCCAGCAGCAATAACAATCAGCCCCAGCATTTT
few,TRBJ2-6,TRBV5-1,TRBD1,CASSSGQTSGANVLTF,TGCGCCAGCAGCTCGGGACAGACCTCTGGGGCCAACGTCCTGACTTTC
.,TRBJ1-5,TRBV6-5,.,CASSERGNQPQHF,TGTGCCAGCAGTGAACGGGGAAATCAGCCCCAGCATTTT
.,TRBJ1-2,TRBV2,.,CASSEARYGYTF,TGTGCCAGCAGTGAAGCGCGGTATGGCTACACCTTC
.,TRBJ2-5,TRBV11-2,TRBD2,CASSLGHPGTSGYQETQYF,TGTGCCAGCAGCTTAGGCCACCCGGGGACTAGCGGGTACCAAGAGACCCAGTACTTC
few,TRBJ2-1,TRBV20-1,.,CSARYNEQFF,TGCAGTGCTAGATACAATGAGCAGTTCTTC
.,TRBJ2-2,TRBV4-1,.,CASSQAQNQNTGELFF,TGCGCCAGCAGCCAAGCCCAAAACCAGAACACCGGGGAGCTGTTTTTT
.,TRBJ1-4,TRBV4-1,.,CASSQVPGSGEKLFF,TGCGCCAGCAGCCAAGTTCCGGGCTCGGGCGAAAAACTGTTTTTT
few,TRBJ2-7,TRBV7-2,TRBD2,CASSLVASGSYEQYF,TGTGCCAGCAGCTTAGTCGCTAGCGGCTCCTACGAGCAGTACTTC
.,TRBJ2-7,TRBV7-2,TRBD2,CASSSSLGLAGYEQYF,TGTGCCAGCAGCTCGAGTTTGGGACTAGCGGGTTACGAGCAGTACTTC
.,TRBJ2-1,TRBV21-1,.,CASSKEKGREDSYNEQFF,TGTGCCAGCAGCAAAGAAAAGGGACGGGAGGACTCCTACAATGAGCAGTTCTTC
few,TRBJ2-1,TRBV7-9,TRBD2,CASSSRSGLLYNEQFF,TGTGCCAGCAGCTCCCGGTCGGGACTACTTTACAATGAGCAGTTCTTC
few,TRBJ1-3,TRBV29-1,.,CSAAWGSGNTIYF,TGCAGTGCTGCTTGGGGCTCTGGAAACACCATATATTTT
many,TRBJ2-7,TRBV10-3,.,CAISEPPGLSSYEQYF,TGTGCCATCAGTGAGCCACCCGGTTTGAGCTCCTACGAGCAGTACTTC
.,TRBJ2-1,TRBV5-1,.,CASSFSREPYNEQFF,TGCGCCAGCAGCTTCTCCAGGGAACCCTACAATGAGCAGTTCTTC
few,TRBJ2-3,TRBV7-2,TRBD2,CASSLAVGTSAYTQYF,TGTGCCAGCAGCTTAGCGGTTGGGACTAGCGCATATACGCAGTATTTT
.,TRBJ2-1,TRBV2,TRBD2,CASTYSPGTSGRGYNEQFF,TGTGCCAGCACCTATTCGCCAGGGACTAGCGGGAGGGGGTACAATGAGCAGTTCTTC
few,TRBJ1-1,TRBV13,.,CASSQITRMNTEAFF,TGTGCCAGCAGCCAGATAACACGTATGAACACTGAAGCTTTCTTT